Presented here are 14 T cell receptor beta chains from one specimen sequenced in a study of post-analysis software for immune sequencing data. Study-wide results and caveats: Roughly five TRBV segments were more frequent in patients than controls; TRBV5-6, TRBV5-1 and TRBV20-1 belonged to this group.

These receptors have no identified antigens. Unique-molecular-identifier-tagged TCR beta cDNA libraries were used. MiXCR was run by TCRdb on the PCR reads, yielding one entry per CDR3 protein. The data contain about 820,000 distinct CDR3 sequences, roughly 50% of them singletons. Input material: blood. Receptors originate from a girl aged 10-17 years with multiple sclerosis.

This chain links TRBV11-1 with TRBJ2-1, with 7 bases lining up with TRBD2. The J call may be incorrect, as the DNA end agrees better with TRBJ2-7. The CDR3 is 13 residues long. In germline, CDR1 is SGHAT, CDR2 FQDESV (reference sequence). The CDR3 DNA reads TGTGCCAGCAGAAGCGGGACTTACAATGAGCAGTACTTC. It translates to CASRSGTYNEQYF.

V usage is TRBV7-9 and J usage is TRBJ1-4; D gene uncertain. The germline V and J ends were trimmed by 5 bases and 8 bases, with 21 bases remaining between them. The germline gives CDR1 SEHNR, CDR2 FQNEAQ (reference sequence). The CDR3 sequence is 16 residues long. The DNA for the CDR3 is TGTGCCAGCAGCAGGACCACACAGCCGATACGCGAAAAACTGTTTTTT. This sequence encodes CASSRTTQPIREKLFF.

This clonotype was recorded only once. The chain has TRBV29-1 and TRBJ1-5; 7 bases align to TRBD1. Germline V lookup: CDR1 SQVTM, CDR2 ANQGSEA. The V gene end was trimmed by 5 bases and the J gene end by 6 bases; junction bases not matched to a gene: 7. This CDR3 is 13 amino acids long. CDR3 nucleotide sequence: TGCAGCGTTACGACAGGGATCACTCAGCCCCAGCATTTT. Amino acids: CSVTTGITQPQHF.

CDR3 region: CASSDKSTDTQYF. The DNA for the CDR3 is TGTGCCAGCAGTGACAAAAGCACAGATACGCAGTATTTT. The chain has TRBV6-4 and TRBJ2-3; D is uncertain. Trimming pared 2 bases from V and 0 bases from J, leaving 3 bases between. This CDR3 has 13 amino acids. Per germline, CDR1 MRHNA and CDR2 SNTAGT.

The gene calls are TRBV7-2 and TRBJ2-4; a weak D match, TRBD1 (6 bases). The DNA matches TRBJ2-5 better at its end, which makes the J call doubtful. This CDR3 comprises 16 residues. Germline CDR1 reads SGHTA; CDR2 reads FQGNSA. CDR3 DNA: TGTGCCAGCAGCCAGACATCCGGGACACAGCAAGAGACCCAGTACTTC. As protein: CASSQTSGTQQETQYF.

The chain combines TRBV6-5 with TRBJ1-1; D call uncertain. V lost 6 bases, J lost 6 bases, and 20 bases lay in between. The CDR3 extends over 15 amino acids. Germline CDR1 and CDR2: MNHEY and SVGAGI. The CDR3 region is CASSPAWASVAEAFF. The CDR3 region has the DNA TGTGCCAGCAGCCCCGCGTGGGCGAGTGTCGCTGAAGCTTTCTTT.

This clonotype was found a few times. This rearrangement joins TRBV4-1 to TRBJ1-4; 7 bases agree with TRBD1. This CDR3 spans 18 amino acids. Germline V gene data show CDR1 as MGHRA and CDR2 as YSYEKL. Trimming removed 4 bases from V and 3 bases from J; junction bases left unmatched: 14. The CDR3 loop is CASSLLWKPGGSNEKLFF. The CDR3 DNA follows: TGCGCCAGCAGCCTATTGTGGAAACCAGGGGGGTCTAATGAAAAACTGTTTTTT.

This clonotype was observed a few times. The chain uses TRBV29-1 and TRBJ1-2; TRBD1 is a possible D gene (6 bases). From germline, CDR1 is SQVTM and CDR2 ANQGSEA. The V end was cut by 5 bases, the J end by 2 bases, with 15 bases between. The CDR3 is 14 residues long. For the CDR3, the DNA is TGCAGCGTTACCGGACAGTTTTCCAACTATGGCTACACCTTC. Protein product: CSVTGQFSNYGYTF.

The genes are TRBV27 and TRBJ2-2, with 10 bases identical to TRBD1. V shed 0 bases, J shed 4 bases, and the junction held 2 bases outside the gene matches. This CDR3 spans 16 amino acids. From germline, CDR1 is MNHEY and CDR2 SMNVEV (reference sequence). In DNA form, the CDR3 reads TGTGCCAGCAGTTTATCAGGGACAGGGGTCACCGGGGAGCTGTTTTTT. It is translated as CASSLSGTGVTGELFF.

The chain employs TRBV7-3 and TRBJ2-1; 9 bases are a match to TRBD2. V dropped 5 bases and J dropped 6; count of bases not matched to a gene: 8. This CDR3 contains 15 residues. CDR1 and CDR2 (germline): SGHTA, FQGTGA. The DNA of the CDR3 is TGTGCCAGCAGCCCGCAGCGGGGGGCAGGCAATGAGCAGTTCTTC. Translated, it gives CASSPQRGAGNEQFF. The full variable domain, completed using reference TRBV7-3 and TRBJ2-1, is GAGVSQTPSNKVTEKGKYVELRCDPISGHTALYWYRQSLGQGPEFLIYFQGTGAADDSGLPNDRFFAVRPEGSVSTLKIQRTERGDSAVYLCASSPQRGAGNEQFFGPGTRLTVL.

The chain uses TRBV20-1 and TRBJ2-7; the D gene is possibly TRBD2 (6 bases). CDR3 length: 11 amino acids. Germline loops: CDR1 DFQATT, CDR2 SNEGSKA (reference sequence). V shed 6 bases and J shed 7 bases, with 13 bases lying between them. CDR3 coding DNA: TGCAGTGCCGCGGGGACCGCAGAGCAGTACTTC. This sequence encodes CSAAGTAEQYF.

Remarks on this clonotype: Mismatch with germline at one junction end may stem from a read error. This chain joins TRBV18 and TRBJ2-7; tentative D call: TRBD2 (6 bases). This CDR3 has 14 residues. Germline V gene lookup returns CDR1 KGHSH and CDR2 LQKENI. Written as DNA, the CDR3 is TGTGCCAGCTCCCCACCCGGAGGGTCCAACGAGCAGTACTTC. Residues: CASSPPGGSNEQYF.

The chain recombines TRBV29-1 with TRBJ2-1; D is uncertain. V lost 1 base and J 3 bases, leaving 7 bases between the germline ends. Per germline, CDR1 SQVTM and CDR2 ANQGSEA. The CDR3 extends over 13 amino acids. CDR3: CSVEGGFYNEQFF. DNA of the CDR3: TGCAGCGTTGAAGGGGGATTCTACAATGAGCAGTTCTTC.

The chain uses TRBV7-2 and TRBJ2-1; 8 bases are a match to TRBD1. The germline V gene has CDR1 SGHTA and CDR2 FQGNSA. The CDR3 runs 16 residues. With 5 bases clipped from V and 0 bases from J, the junction kept 6 bases outside the gene matches. DNA for the CDR3: TGTGCCAGCAGCGTAAGGACAGGGAGCTCCTACAATGAGCAGTTCTTC. Translation: CASSVRTGSSYNEQFF.